The 19 T cell receptor beta chains below come from one sample, sequenced in a study of blood T cell repertoires in COVID-19. Assay: immunoSEQ multiplex PCR; the TCRdb copy retains only in-frame clones and omits some. The table shows a few hundred thousand clones, with roughly 84% occurring only once. Source material: peripheral blood. The receptors were sampled from a man between 45 and 60 years old with active or convalescent COVID-19.

This clone has just one count. This chain joins TRBV29-1 and TRBJ2-7, with TRBD2 as a possible D gene (6 bases). V was clipped by 2 bases and J by 11 bases, with 19 bases between them. CDR1 and CDR2 (germline): SQVTM, ANQGSEA. The CDR3 is 13 residues long. The DNA for the CDR3 is TGCAGCGTTGAAAGTGGTGGGACTGGCCATAAGTACTTC. Protein product: CSVESGGTGHKYF.

Written as DNA, the CDR3 is TGTGCCTGGAGGCGGGGAGAGGGACAGGCCTTTAACTATGGCTACACCTTC. It encodes CAWRRGEGQAFNYGYTF. The chain recombines TRBV30 with TRBJ1-2; 8 nucleotides agree with TRBD1. Trimming cost V 3 bases and J 1 base; bases outside gene matches: 13. CDR1 and CDR2 (germline): GTSNPN, SVGIG (reference sequence). The CDR3 length is 17 residues.

This chain connects TRBV24-1 to TRBJ2-3; 7 nucleotides line up with TRBD1. Per germline, CDR1 KGHDR and CDR2 SFDVKD. The CDR3 spans 13 residues. The V and J ends lost 8 bases and 1 base, in that order; junction bases with no gene match: 2. The CDR3 DNA is TGTGCCACCACAGACAGGGGCACAGATACGCAGTATTTT. Translating gives CATTDRGTDTQYF.

The CDR3 DNA follows: TGTGCCAGCGCTACAGGGCTTAGCACAGATACGCAGTATTTT. It is translated as CASATGLSTDTQYF. This sequence joins TRBV2 and TRBJ2-3; D possibly corresponds to TRBD1 (6 bases). Germline lookup yields CDR1 SNHLY and CDR2 FYNNEI. Trimming took 8 bases from V and 0 from J, leaving 12 bases between them. The CDR3 consists of 14 residues.

The J gene is TRBJ1-2, the V gene TRBV5-4; TRBD1 agrees at 7 bases. The V segment lost 4 bases and the J segment 0 bases; nucleotides outside the gene matches: 9. This CDR3 has 16 amino acids. Germline CDR1 reads SGHNT; CDR2 reads YYREEE (reference sequence). The CDR3 DNA follows: TGTGCCAGCAGCCTAAAGACAGGGCCAGCTAACTATGGCTACACCTTC. Translated, it gives CASSLKTGPANYGYTF.

This clone was observed a handful of times. The gene calls are TRBV11-2 and TRBJ1-4; possible D gene TRBD1, 5 bases. In germline, CDR1 is SGHAT, CDR2 FQNNGV. Between the trimmed V and J ends, which lost 1 base and 4 bases, there was a span of 13 bases. The CDR3 contains 16 residues. In DNA, the CDR3 is TGTGCCAGCAGCTTAGGAGGAGCAGGGATTAATGAAAAACTGTTTTTT. Translated, it gives CASSLGGAGINEKLFF.

The CDR3 loop is CAWSRGDRDEKLFF. CDR3 DNA: TGTGCCTGGAGCCGGGGGGATAGGGACGAAAAACTGTTTTTT. The rearrangement uses TRBV30 and TRBJ1-4; the D gene is possibly TRBD1 (5 bases). This CDR3 spans 14 amino acids. The V and J ends lost 3 bases and 8 bases respectively, with 16 bases between them. CDR1 is GTSNPN and CDR2 is SVGIG in the germline V gene (reference sequence).

This sequence joins TRBV18 and TRBJ2-7; 10 bases agree with TRBD1. Looked up from germline, CDR1 is KGHSH and CDR2 is LQKENI. V shed 6 bases and J 0 bases; nucleotides not matched to a gene: 5. The CDR3 totals 15 residues. The DNA of the CDR3 is TGTGCCAGCTCCCGTGGACAGGGGGGCTCCTACGAGCAGTACTTC. The encoded protein is CASSRGQGGSYEQYF.

V usage is TRBV16 and J usage is TRBJ1-6; possible D gene TRBD1, 5 bases. The CDR3 spans 14 residues. V was clipped by 1 base and J by 7 bases, with 8 bases between them. Germline loops: CDR1 KGHSY, CDR2 FQNENV. CDR3 protein: CASSQFSGNSPLHF. Here the CDR3 DNA reads TGTGCCAGCAGCCAATTTTCAGGGAATTCACCCCTCCACTTT.

The chain uses TRBV3-1 (or the pseudogene TRBV3-2) and TRBJ2-3; D not certain. The CDR3 runs to 14 residues. The V gene lost 0 bases and the J gene lost 4 bases, with 8 bases spanning the gap. Germline CDR1 LGHDT, CDR2 YNNKEL (reference sequence). The CDR3 DNA is TGTGCCAGCAGCCAAGATACTACTTCAGATACGCAGTATTTT. Protein product: CASSQDTTSDTQYF.

This sequence joins TRBV28 and TRBJ1-2; TRBD1 matches at 9 bases. V shed 3 bases, J shed 5 bases, and the junction held 4 bases outside the gene matches. This CDR3 has 14 residues. Germline CDR1 reads MDHEN; CDR2 reads SYDVKM. The chain's CDR3 is CASSFLTGGYGYTF. CDR3 sequence (DNA): TGTGCCAGCAGTTTCCTGACAGGGGGTTATGGCTACACCTTC.

The chain employs TRBV12-5 and TRBJ2-1; TRBD1 is a possible D gene (6 bases). With 5 bases removed from V and 2 bases from J, the gap between germline ends came to 19 bases. The CDR3 totals 17 residues. The germline gives CDR1 LGHNT, CDR2 FRNRAP. CDR3 nucleotides: TGTGCTAGTGGTCCCAACCCCGGACAGAAACCCTACAATGAGCAGTTCTTC. This sequence encodes CASGPNPGQKPYNEQFF.

The gene calls are TRBV6-2 or TRBV6-3 and TRBJ2-2; 9 positions match TRBD1. The J segment lost 5 bases and the V segment lost 6 bases, leaving 7 bases of the junction unmatched. This CDR3 comprises 15 residues. From germline, CDR1 is MNHEY and CDR2 SVGEGT. CDR3 nucleotide sequence: TGTGCCAGCAGCCCGAGGACAGGGGTGACCGGGGAGCTGTTTTTT. It translates to CASSPRTGVTGELFF.

The chain couples TRBV7-3 to TRBJ2-3; D is ambiguous. The V gene lost 6 bases and the J gene lost 1 base, with 14 bases spanning the gap. Germline V gene sequence: CDR1 SGHTA, CDR2 FQGTGA. This CDR3 contains 15 residues. The CDR3 sequence: CASSPYQRGTDTQYF. The CDR3 DNA sequence: TGTGCCAGCAGTCCCTACCAGCGCGGCACAGATACGCAGTATTTT. The complete variable domain, with remaining parts taken from reference TRBV7-3 and TRBJ2-3, reads GAGVSQTPSNKVTEKGKYVELRCDPISGHTALYWYRQSLGQGPEFLIYFQGTGAADDSGLPNDRFFAVRPEGSVSTLKIQRTERGDSAVYLCASSPYQRGTDTQYFGPGTRLTVL.

The gene calls are TRBV9 and TRBJ1-1; 11 bases are a match to TRBD1. V was clipped by 3 bases and J by 5 bases; unmatched bases: 3. CDR1 is SGDLS, CDR2 YYNGEE, per germline. The CDR3 extends over 14 amino acids. The CDR3 DNA sequence: TGTGCCAGCAGCGGGGGACAGGGGGTTACTGAAGCTTTCTTT. It is translated as CASSGGQGVTEAFF. Full variable domain (outside the CDR3, taken from reference TRBV9 and TRBJ1-1): DSGVTQTPKHLITATGQRVTLRCSPRSGDLSVYWYQQSLDQGLQFLIQYYNGEERAKGNILERFSAQQFPDLHSELNLSSLELGDSALYFCASSGGQGVTEAFFGQGTRLTVV.

V is TRBV5-1 and J is TRBJ1-1; D is ambiguous. The CDR3 is 13 amino acids. Deletions cut 0 bases from V and 8 bases from J, with 11 bases between. Germline V gene lookup returns CDR1 SGHRS and CDR2 YFSETQ. The CDR3: CASSLAVRGEAFF. The CDR3 DNA is TGCGCCAGCAGCTTGGCTGTTCGGGGAGAAGCTTTCTTT.

The gene calls are TRBV24-1 and TRBJ2-1; 10 nucleotides line up with TRBD1. The CDR3 has 17 residues. With 3 bases clipped from V and 6 bases from J, the junction kept 10 bases outside the gene matches. Germline values: CDR1 KGHDR, CDR2 SFDVKD. The CDR3 region has the DNA TGTGCCACCAGTGATCAGACAGGGGGCTTGGGGAGCAATGAGCAGTTCTTC. The encoded protein is CATSDQTGGLGSNEQFF.

This chain uses TRBV4-1 with TRBJ1-2; D not certain. From germline, CDR1 is MGHRA and CDR2 YSYEKL. The CDR3 covers 15 residues. V gave up 4 bases and J gave up 4 bases, with 16 bases separating them. The CDR3 loop reads CASSPATRLSYGYTF. The CDR3 DNA follows: TGCGCCAGCAGCCCTGCAACTCGTCTGAGCTATGGCTACACCTTC.

This chain connects TRBV4-3 to TRBJ2-5; D is unresolved. The CDR3 sequence is 13 residues long. The germline V gene encodes CDR1 LGHNA and CDR2 YSLEER. The ends were cut back, 0 bases at V and 4 bases at J, with 6 bases in the middle. The CDR3 is CASSQERLETQYF. The CDR3 DNA sequence: TGCGCCAGCAGCCAAGAACGGTTAGAGACCCAGTACTTC.